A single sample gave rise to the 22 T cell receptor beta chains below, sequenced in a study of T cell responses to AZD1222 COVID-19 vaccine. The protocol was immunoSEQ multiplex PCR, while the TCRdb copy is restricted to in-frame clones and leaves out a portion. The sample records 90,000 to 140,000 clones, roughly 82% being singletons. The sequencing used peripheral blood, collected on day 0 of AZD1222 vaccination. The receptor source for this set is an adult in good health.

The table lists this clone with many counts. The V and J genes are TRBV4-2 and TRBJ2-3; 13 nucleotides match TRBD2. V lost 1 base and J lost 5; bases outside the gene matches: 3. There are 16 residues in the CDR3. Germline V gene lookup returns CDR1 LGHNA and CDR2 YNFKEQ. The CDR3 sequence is CASSQGLAGGVDTQYF. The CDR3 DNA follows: TGTGCCAGCAGCCAAGGACTAGCGGGGGGTGTAGATACGCAGTATTTT.

The CDR3 coding sequence is TGTGCCAGCAGTTCAGGCAATCAGCCCCAGCATTTT. Amino acid sequence: CASSSGNQPQHF. The rearrangement uses TRBV28 and TRBJ1-5; D unresolved. Trimming pared 4 bases from V and 2 bases from J, leaving 3 bases between. The CDR3 spans 12 residues. CDR1 and CDR2 from the germline V gene are MDHEN and SYDVKM.

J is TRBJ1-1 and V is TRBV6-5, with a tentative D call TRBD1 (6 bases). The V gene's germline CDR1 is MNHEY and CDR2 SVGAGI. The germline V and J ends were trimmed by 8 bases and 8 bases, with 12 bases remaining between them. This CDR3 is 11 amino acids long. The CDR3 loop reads CASWDIGEAFF. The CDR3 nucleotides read TGTGCCAGCTGGGACATTGGGGAAGCTTTCTTT.

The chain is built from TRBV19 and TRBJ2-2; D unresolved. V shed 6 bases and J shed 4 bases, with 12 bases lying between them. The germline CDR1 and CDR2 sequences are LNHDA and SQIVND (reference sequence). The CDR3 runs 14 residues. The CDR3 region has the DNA TGTGCCAGTAGAAGGGCAGCGAGCACCGGGGAGCTGTTTTTT. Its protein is CASRRAASTGELFF. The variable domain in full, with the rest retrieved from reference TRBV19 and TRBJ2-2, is DGGITQSPKYLFRKEGQNVTLSCEQNLNHDAMYWYRQDPGQGLRLIYYSQIVNDFQKGDIAEGYSVSREKKESFPLTVTSAQKNPTAFYLCASRRAASTGELFFGEGSRLTVL.

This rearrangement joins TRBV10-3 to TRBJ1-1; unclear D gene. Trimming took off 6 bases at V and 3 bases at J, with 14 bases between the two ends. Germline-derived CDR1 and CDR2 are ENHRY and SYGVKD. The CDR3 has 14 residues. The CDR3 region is CAIRPGPTDTEAFF. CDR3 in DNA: TGTGCCATCAGGCCGGGTCCCACGGACACTGAAGCTTTCTTT.

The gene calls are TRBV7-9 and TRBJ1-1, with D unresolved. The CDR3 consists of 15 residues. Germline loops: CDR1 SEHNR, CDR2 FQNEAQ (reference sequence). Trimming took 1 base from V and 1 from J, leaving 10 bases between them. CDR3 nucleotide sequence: TGTGCCAGCAGCTTAGACGCGGGGTGGAACACTGAAGCTTTCTTT. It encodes CASSLDAGWNTEAFF. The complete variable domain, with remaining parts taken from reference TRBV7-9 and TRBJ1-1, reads DTGVSQNPRHKITKRGQNVTFRCDPISEHNRLYWYRQTLGQGPEFLTYFQNEAQLEKSRLLSDRFSAERPKGSFSTLEIQRTEQGDSAMYLCASSLDAGWNTEAFFGQGTRLTVV.

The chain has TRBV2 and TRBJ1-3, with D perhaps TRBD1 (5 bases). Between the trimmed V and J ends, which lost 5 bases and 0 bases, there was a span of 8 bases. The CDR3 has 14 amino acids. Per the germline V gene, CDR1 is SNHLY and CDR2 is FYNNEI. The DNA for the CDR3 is TGTGCCAGCAGTAGACAGTTCTCTGGAAACACCATATATTTT. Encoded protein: CASSRQFSGNTIYF. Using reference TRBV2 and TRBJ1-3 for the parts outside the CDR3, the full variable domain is EPEVTQTPSHQVTQMGQEVILRCVPISNHLYFYWYRQILGQKVEFLVSFYNNEISEKSEIFDDQFSVERPDGSNFTLKIRSTKLEDSAMYFCASSRQFSGNTIYFGEGSWLTVV.

For the CDR3, the DNA is TGTGCCAGCAGCCCGGGACAGGGGGTTAACTATGGCTACACCTTC. Translating it yields CASSPGQGVNYGYTF. The chain couples TRBV7-2 to TRBJ1-2, with TRBD1 matching 11 bases. V dropped 5 bases and J dropped 1; count of bases not matched to a gene: 3. CDR3 size: 15 residues. Looked up from germline, CDR1 is SGHTA and CDR2 is FQGNSA.

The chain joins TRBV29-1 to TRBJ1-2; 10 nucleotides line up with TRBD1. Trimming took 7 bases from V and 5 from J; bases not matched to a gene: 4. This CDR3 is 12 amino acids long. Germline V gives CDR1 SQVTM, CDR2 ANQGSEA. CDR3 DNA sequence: TGCAGCGGTGTGGGACAGGGGTATGGCTACACCTTC. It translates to CSGVGQGYGYTF.

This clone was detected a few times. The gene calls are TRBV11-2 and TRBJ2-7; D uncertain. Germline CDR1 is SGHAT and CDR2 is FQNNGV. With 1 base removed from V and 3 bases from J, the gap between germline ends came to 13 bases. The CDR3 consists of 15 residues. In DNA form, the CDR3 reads TGTGCCAGCAGCTTAGTGCCGACACCCAGCTACGAGCAGTACTTC. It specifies CASSLVPTPSYEQYF.

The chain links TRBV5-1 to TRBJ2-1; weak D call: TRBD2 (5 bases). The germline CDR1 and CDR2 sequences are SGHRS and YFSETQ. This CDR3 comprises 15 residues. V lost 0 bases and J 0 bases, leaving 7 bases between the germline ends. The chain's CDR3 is CASSLDGVSYNEQFF. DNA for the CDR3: TGCGCCAGCAGCTTGGACGGGGTCTCCTACAATGAGCAGTTCTTC.

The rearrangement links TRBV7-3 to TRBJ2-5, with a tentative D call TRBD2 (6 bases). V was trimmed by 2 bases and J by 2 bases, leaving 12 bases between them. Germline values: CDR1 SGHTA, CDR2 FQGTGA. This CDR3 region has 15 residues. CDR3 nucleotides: TGTGCCAGCAGCTTATGGCAAGGAGGGCAAGAGACCCAGTACTTC. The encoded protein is CASSLWQGGQETQYF.

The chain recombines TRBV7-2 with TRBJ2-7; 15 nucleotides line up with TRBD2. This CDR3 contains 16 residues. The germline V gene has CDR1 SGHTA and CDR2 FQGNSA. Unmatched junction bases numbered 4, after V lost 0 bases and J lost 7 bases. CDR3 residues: CASSLAGTSGGYEQYF. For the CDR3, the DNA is TGTGCCAGCAGCTTAGCCGGGACTAGCGGGGGGTATGAGCAGTACTTC.

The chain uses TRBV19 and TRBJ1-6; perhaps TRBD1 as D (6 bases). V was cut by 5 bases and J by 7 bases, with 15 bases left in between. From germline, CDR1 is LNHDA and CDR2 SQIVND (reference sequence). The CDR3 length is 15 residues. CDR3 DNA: TGTGCCAGTAGTCTCACAGGGTTGGTGAATTCACCCCTCCACTTT. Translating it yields CASSLTGLVNSPLHF.

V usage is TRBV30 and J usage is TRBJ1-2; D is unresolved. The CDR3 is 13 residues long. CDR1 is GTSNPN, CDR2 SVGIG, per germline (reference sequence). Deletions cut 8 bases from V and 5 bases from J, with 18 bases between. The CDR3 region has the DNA TGTGCCCGTTCCTCAACGGGCCTATATGGCTACACCTTC. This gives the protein CARSSTGLYGYTF.

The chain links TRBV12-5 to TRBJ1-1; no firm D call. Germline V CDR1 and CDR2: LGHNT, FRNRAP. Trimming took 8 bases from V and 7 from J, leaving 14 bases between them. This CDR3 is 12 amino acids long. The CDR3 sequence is CASQLALGEAFF. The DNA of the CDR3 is TGTGCTAGTCAACTGGCCCTTGGTGAAGCTTTCTTT.

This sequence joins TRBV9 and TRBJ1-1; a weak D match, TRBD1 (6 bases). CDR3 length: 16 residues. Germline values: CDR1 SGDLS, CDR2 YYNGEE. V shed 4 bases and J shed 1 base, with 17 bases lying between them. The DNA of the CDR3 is TGTGCCAGCAGCTTTGGGGGGGACATAAGGAACACTGAAGCTTTCTTT. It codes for CASSFGGDIRNTEAFF.

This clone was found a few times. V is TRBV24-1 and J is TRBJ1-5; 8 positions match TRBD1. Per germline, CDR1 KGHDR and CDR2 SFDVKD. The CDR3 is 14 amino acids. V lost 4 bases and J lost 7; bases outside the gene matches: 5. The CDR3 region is CATSDNRGTQPQHF. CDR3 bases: TGTGCCACCAGTGACAACAGGGGGACCCAGCCCCAGCATTTT.

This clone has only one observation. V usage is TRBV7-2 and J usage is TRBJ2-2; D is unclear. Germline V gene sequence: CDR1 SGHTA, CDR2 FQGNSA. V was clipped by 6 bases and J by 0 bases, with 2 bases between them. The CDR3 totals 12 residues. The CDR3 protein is CASRTNTGELFF. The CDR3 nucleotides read TGTGCCAGCAGAACGAACACCGGGGAGCTGTTTTTT.

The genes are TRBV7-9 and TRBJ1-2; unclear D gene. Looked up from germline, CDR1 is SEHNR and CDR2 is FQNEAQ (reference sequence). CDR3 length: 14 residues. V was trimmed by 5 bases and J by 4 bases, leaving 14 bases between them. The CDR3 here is CASSPPDKGYGYTF. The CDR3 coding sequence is TGTGCCAGCAGCCCTCCCGACAAGGGCTATGGCTACACCTTC.

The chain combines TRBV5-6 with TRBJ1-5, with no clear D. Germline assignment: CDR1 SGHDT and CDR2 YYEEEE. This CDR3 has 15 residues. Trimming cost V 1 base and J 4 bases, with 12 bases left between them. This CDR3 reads CASSLSLGSNQPQHF. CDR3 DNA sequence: TGTGCCAGCAGCTTGAGTCTGGGCAGTAATCAGCCCCAGCATTTT.

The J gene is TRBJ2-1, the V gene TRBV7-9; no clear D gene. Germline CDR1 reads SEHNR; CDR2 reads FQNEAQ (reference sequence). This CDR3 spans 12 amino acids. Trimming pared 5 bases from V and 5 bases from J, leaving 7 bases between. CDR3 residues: CASSRLDNEQFF. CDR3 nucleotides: TGTGCCAGCAGCCGTCTTGACAATGAGCAGTTCTTC.